This TCR beta chain was retrieved from a study of shared clonotypes between healthy human individuals. Study outcomes and limitations: In contrast to clonotypes shared by all four donors, non-shared clonotypes had lower generation probabilities.

Germline loops: CDR1 MDHEN, CDR2 SYDVKM. CDR3 length: 15 amino acids. With V trimmed by 5 bases and J by 1 base, 7 bases remained unmatched. Within Nashville, Tennessee resided all donors, each a Caucasian adult. The study ran the assay at deep level. Clones were sequenced by immunoSEQ multiplex PCR, and TCRdb holds only the in-frame ones, with some missing. The sample holds roughly 1.5 million clones; 95% to 99% are singletons and the top ten take around 0.47%. Regarding this clone: No antigen is known for it.

Sequenced sample: naive CD4+ T cells sorted from blood. As to subset: CD45RA+ positively selected. J is TRBJ2-7 and V is TRBV28, with 8 bases matching TRBD2. The clonotype comes from a man aged 30 to 39 in good health. The CDR3 nucleotides are TGTGCCAGCAGTCGTACTAGCGGTCCTTCCTACGAGCAGTACTTC. As protein: CASSRTSGPSYEQYF.